These 6 T cell receptor beta chains share one sample of origin, sequenced in a study of T cell repertoires in cytomegalovirus infection. For these TCRs, the target antigens are not known. TCRdb redid the calling of the reads with MiXCR, one entry per CDR3 protein. The profile shows 160,000 or so distinct CDR3 sequences, about a fifth of them singletons. Here the sequenced sample was CD8+ T cells from cultured PBMCs, taken from culture after CMV antigen stimulation. The receptors stem from a human donor in good health (CMV status not recorded). Some clones in this sample may be carry-over from other donors' samples.

V and J are TRBV28 and TRBJ2-3; D call uncertain. This CDR3 contains 13 residues. Germline CDR1 reads MDHEN; CDR2 reads SYDVKM. Between the trimmed V and J ends, which lost 4 bases and 11 bases, there was a span of 16 bases. Here the CDR3 reads CASSSLDGEMQYF. CDR3 nucleotide sequence: TGTGCCAGCAGTTCCTTAGACGGAGAGATGCAGTATTTT.

The V and J genes are TRBV29-1 and TRBJ1-4; TRBD1 aligns across 7 bases. The CDR3 consists of 16 residues. Germline loops: CDR1 SQVTM, CDR2 ANQGSEA. V lost 7 bases and J lost 0; bases outside the gene matches: 11. CDR3 nucleotide sequence: TGCAGCGCTACCTTAACAGGGGAGGCAACTAATGAAAAACTGTTTTTT. This translates into CSATLTGEATNEKLFF.

This rearrangement joins TRBV11-2 to TRBJ2-2, with D unclear. Trimming shortened V by 3 bases and J by 4 bases, and 3 bases separated the two germline ends. The CDR3 length is 12 residues. CDR1 is SGHAT and CDR2 is FQNNGV in the germline V gene. As DNA, the CDR3 is TGTGCCAGCAGCTTGTTCACCGGGGAGCTGTTTTTT. Translated, it gives CASSLFTGELFF.

The genes are TRBV7-2 and TRBJ1-5; D possibly corresponds to TRBD1 (6 bases). With 5 bases removed from V and 5 bases from J, the gap between germline ends came to 22 bases. The germline CDR1 and CDR2 sequences are SGHTA and FQGNSA. The CDR3 sequence is 17 residues long. The CDR3 here is CASSPGPRGGMDQPQHF. The CDR3 region has the DNA TGTGCCAGCAGCCCCGGTCCAAGGGGGGGAATGGATCAGCCCCAGCATTTT.

The chain joins TRBV6-1 to TRBJ2-3; D remains ambiguous. Germline CDR1 is MNHNS and CDR2 is SASEGT. The CDR3 runs 15 residues. V was clipped by 7 bases and J by 2 bases, with 16 bases between them. CDR3 DNA sequence: TGTGCCAGCACCGAGGACGGAACACCCACAGATACGCAGTATTTT. This codes for CASTEDGTPTDTQYF.

This clonotype was found a few times. The V and J genes are TRBV27 and TRBJ2-1; 14 bases fit TRBD2. Germline-derived CDR1 and CDR2 are MNHEY and SMNVEV (reference sequence). Trimming removed 7 bases from V and 4 bases from J; junction bases left unmatched: 6. The CDR3 totals 16 residues. Here the CDR3 DNA reads TGTGCCAGCACCCCAGGACTAGCGGGGGGATACAATGAGCAGTTCTTC. It encodes CASTPGLAGGYNEQFF.